The 30 T cell receptor beta chains below all came from one sample that was sequenced in a study of cytomegalovirus exposure and HLA in healthy donors. The table came from immunoSEQ multiplex PCR; TCRdb's copy has only in-frame clones and leaves some out. Found here are 200,000 to 300,000 clones, about 86% of them singletons; the top ten hold less than 1.5%. The sequenced sample was PBMCs. Receptor source: a woman younger than 45 in good health and CMV-seropositive.

The rearrangement links TRBV9 to TRBJ1-5, with TRBD1 matching over 7 bases. The V and J ends lost 3 bases and 4 bases, in that order; junction bases with no gene match: 10. The CDR3 covers 16 residues. The germline CDR1 and CDR2 sequences are SGDLS and YYNGEE. The chain's CDR3 is CASSATAGTANQPQHF. The CDR3, as DNA: TGTGCCAGCAGCGCAACCGCCGGGACAGCTAATCAGCCCCAGCATTTT.

The chain carries TRBV9 and TRBJ1-1; 9 bases fit TRBD1. The ends lost 2 bases at V and 1 base at J; junction bases unmatched: 12. Germline CDR1 SGDLS, CDR2 YYNGEE. This CDR3 has 18 residues. CDR3 nucleotides: TGTGCCAGCAGCGTCGGACCGGGACAGGGAAGGCAGAACACTGAAGCTTTCTTT. It yields the protein CASSVGPGQGRQNTEAFF.

The V call is TRBV4-2, the J call TRBJ1-4, with unresolved D. Germline CDR1 and CDR2: LGHNA and YNFKEQ. This CDR3 is 17 amino acids long. Trimming pared 0 bases from V and 4 bases from J, leaving 15 bases between. DNA for the CDR3: TGTGCCAGCAGCCAAGAATCGTCCAGGTTCAATAATGAAAAACTGTTTTTT. Protein sequence: CASSQESSRFNNEKLFF.

There are many counts of this clone. CDR3 DNA sequence: TGTGCCAGCAGCCAATCCGTGACGCGGGAGGTCACCTACGAGCAGTACTTC. The encoded protein is CASSQSVTREVTYEQYF. The chain is built from TRBV14 and TRBJ2-7, with 8 bases lining up with TRBD2. Per the germline V gene, CDR1 is SGHDN and CDR2 is FVKESK. With V trimmed by 2 bases and J by 2 bases, 11 bases remained unmatched. This CDR3 is 17 amino acids long.

J is TRBJ2-7 and V is TRBV2; 9 bases fit TRBD2. Germline lookup yields CDR1 SNHLY and CDR2 FYNNEI. This CDR3 has 15 residues. Trimming took 4 bases from V and 2 from J; bases not matched to a gene: 6. CDR3 loop: CASSGRLAGTYEQYF. The CDR3 DNA sequence: TGTGCCAGCAGTGGGCGCCTAGCGGGGACCTACGAGCAGTACTTC. Supplemented by reference TRBV2 and TRBJ2-7, the full variable domain reads EPEVTQTPSHQVTQMGQEVILRCVPISNHLYFYWYRQILGQKVEFLVSFYNNEISEKSEIFDDQFSVERPDGSNFTLKIRSTKLEDSAMYFCASSGRLAGTYEQYFGPGTRLTVT.

In DNA, the CDR3 is TGTGCCAGCAGCGTTACCCCCGGGGGGTTTGATGAAAAACTGTTTTTT. Encoded protein: CASSVTPGGFDEKLFF. The chain is built from TRBV9 and TRBJ1-4; tentatively, D is TRBD1 (5 bases). Germline V gives CDR1 SGDLS, CDR2 YYNGEE. Trimming took 2 bases from V and 6 from J, leaving 17 bases between them. This CDR3 region has 16 residues.

The genes are TRBV11-2 and TRBJ2-7; tentatively, D is TRBD1 (5 bases). Germline V gene lookup returns CDR1 SGHAT and CDR2 FQNNGV. The CDR3 consists of 14 residues. V lost 2 bases, J lost 4 bases, and 12 bases lay in between. In DNA form, the CDR3 reads TGTGCCAGCAGCTTAATTTGGGGCTCTTACGAGCAGTACTTC. This gives the protein CASSLIWGSYEQYF.

The rearrangement joins TRBV5-1 to TRBJ1-5; 8 nucleotides line up with TRBD1. Germline CDR1 is SGHRS and CDR2 is YFSETQ. The CDR3 has 14 amino acids. V lost 2 bases, J lost 6 bases, and 4 bases stayed unmatched. The CDR3 loop is CASSLQGGGQPQHF. DNA for the CDR3: TGCGCCAGCAGCTTACAGGGGGGTGGTCAGCCCCAGCATTTT.

The V and J genes are TRBV5-1 and TRBJ2-3; 8 nucleotides line up with TRBD2. Germline loops: CDR1 SGHRS, CDR2 YFSETQ. With V trimmed by 7 bases and J by 0 bases, 1 base remained unmatched. The CDR3 runs 13 residues. CDR3 region: CASASGSTDTQYF. In nucleotides, the CDR3 is TGCGCCAGCGCTAGCGGGAGCACAGATACGCAGTATTTT.

V is TRBV5-1 and J is TRBJ2-7; 10 nucleotides agree with TRBD2. After removal of 4 bases from V and 3 bases from J, the junction contained 4 bases not matched to a gene. The germline gives CDR1 SGHRS, CDR2 YFSETQ. The CDR3 loop spans 14 amino acids. CDR3 loop: CASSRTSGDYEQYF. DNA for the CDR3: TGCGCCAGCAGCCGGACTAGCGGAGACTACGAGCAGTACTTC.

DNA for the CDR3: TGTGCCAGCAGCGTAGATGAGACTCAGCAGTTCTTC. Translating gives CASSVDETQQFF. The chain joins TRBV9 to TRBJ2-1, with D uncertain. The V and J ends lost 0 bases and 11 bases respectively, with 9 bases between them. The CDR3 consists of 12 residues. Germline V gene data show CDR1 as SGDLS and CDR2 as YYNGEE. The full variable domain, its missing parts supplied by reference TRBV9 and TRBJ2-1, is DSGVTQTPKHLITATGQRVTLRCSPRSGDLSVYWYQQSLDQGLQFLIQYYNGEERAKGNILERFSAQQFPDLHSELNLSSLELGDSALYFCASSVDETQQFFGPGTRLTVL.

This chain uses TRBV25-1 with TRBJ1-4; tentative D call: TRBD1 (5 bases). The CDR3 runs to 14 residues. Trimming left V 2 bases short and J 6 bases short, with 10 bases between. Germline-derived CDR1 and CDR2 are MGHDK and SYGVNS. Here the CDR3 DNA reads TGTGCCAGCAGTGAACGGGGGGGGGATGAAAAACTGTTTTTT. This codes for CASSERGGDEKLFF.

As regards this clone: This sample includes further DNA sequences coding for the same CDR3. The V call is TRBV27, the J call TRBJ1-1; 8 nucleotides agree with TRBD1. With V trimmed by 4 bases and J by 4 bases, 2 bases remained unmatched. Germline CDR1 reads MNHEY; CDR2 reads SMNVEV (reference sequence). The CDR3 spans 13 residues. In DNA form, the CDR3 reads TGTGCCAGCAGTTCCAGGGGGCCCACTGAAGCTTTCTTT. It is translated as CASSSRGPTEAFF.

The chain uses TRBV15 and TRBJ1-1; 9 positions agree with TRBD1. The CDR3 runs 18 residues. CDR1 and CDR2 from the germline V gene are LNHNV and YYDKDF (reference sequence). V trimming: 5 bases; J trimming: 4 bases; junction bases outside the gene matches: 17. In DNA form, the CDR3 reads TGTGCCACCAGCGGAAACCGAATCGGACAGGGGAGAGGCACTGAAGCTTTCTTT. Protein product: CATSGNRIGQGRGTEAFF.

V and J are TRBV6-5 and TRBJ1-2, with D unclear. V lost 6 bases, J lost 2 bases, and 7 bases lay in between. CDR1 and CDR2 from the germline V gene are MNHEY and SVGAGI. This CDR3 is built from 12 residues. The CDR3 coding sequence is TGTGCCAGCAGGAGCGTAAACTATGGCTACACCTTC. Translation: CASRSVNYGYTF.

The V call is TRBV29-1, the J call TRBJ1-3; perhaps TRBD1 as D (5 bases). The CDR3 runs to 13 residues. Germline values: CDR1 SQVTM, CDR2 ANQGSEA. The ends were cut back, 7 bases at V and 1 base at J, with 11 bases in the middle. The CDR3 DNA is TGCAGCGGGGGGGGTGGGTCTGGAAACACCATATATTTT. Its translation is CSGGGGSGNTIYF.

This chain uses TRBV29-1 with TRBJ2-7; TRBD2 aligns across 8 bases. This CDR3 is built from 14 residues. The germline gives CDR1 SQVTM, CDR2 ANQGSEA. Unmatched junction bases numbered 5, after V lost 1 base and J lost 3 bases. The DNA for the CDR3 is TGCAGCGTTGAAGGGGTGCGGGGGGACTACGAGCAGTACTTC. It encodes CSVEGVRGDYEQYF.

This chain uses TRBV5-1 with TRBJ2-3; no definite D call. CDR3 length: 13 amino acids. The germline gives CDR1 SGHRS, CDR2 YFSETQ. Trimming took 4 bases from V and 0 from J, leaving 6 bases between them. CDR3 nucleotides: TGCGCCAGCAGCAGAACTAGCACAGATACGCAGTATTTT. As protein: CASSRTSTDTQYF. The complete variable domain, with remaining parts taken from reference TRBV5-1 and TRBJ2-3, reads KAGVTQTPRYLIKTRGQQVTLSCSPISGHRSVSWYQQTPGQGLQFLFEYFSETQRNKGNFPGRFSGRQFSNSRSEMNVSTLELGDSALYLCASSRTSTDTQYFGPGTRLTVL.

This clone has more than one count but fewer than ten. The CDR3 bases are TGTGCCAGCGGAGGACAGGGGGCGCGGACAGATACGCAGTATTTT. Its translation is CASGGQGARTDTQYF. The chain recombines TRBV2 with TRBJ2-3; 11 bases match TRBD1. V shed 8 bases and J 3 bases; nucleotides not matched to a gene: 7. Germline loops: CDR1 SNHLY, CDR2 FYNNEI. The CDR3 loop spans 15 amino acids.

In this sample, this clone turned up a few times. The chain joins TRBV28 to TRBJ2-1, with 11 bases that match TRBD2. V gave up 1 base and J gave up 6 bases; unmatched junction bases: 5. The length of the CDR3 is 16 residues. Germline V gene lookup returns CDR1 MDHEN and CDR2 SYDVKM. The CDR3 sequence is CASSLSSGRKGNEQFF. Written as DNA, the CDR3 is TGTGCCAGCAGTTTATCTAGCGGGAGGAAGGGCAATGAGCAGTTCTTC.

The J gene is TRBJ2-1, the V gene TRBV10-3, with 9 positions matching TRBD2. Trimming took 6 bases from V and 6 from J; bases not matched to a gene: 6. This CDR3 is built from 14 residues. Germline loops: CDR1 ENHRY, CDR2 SYGVKD. CDR3 sequence reads: CAIREREAFNEQFF. For the CDR3, the DNA is TGTGCCATCAGAGAGCGGGAGGCGTTCAATGAGCAGTTCTTC.

This chain uses TRBV5-1 with TRBJ2-1, with 7 bases aligning to TRBD2. The germline V gene encodes CDR1 SGHRS and CDR2 YFSETQ. The CDR3 has 16 residues. V shed 1 base and J 2 bases; nucleotides not matched to a gene: 6. The CDR3, as DNA: TGCGCCAGCAGCTTGTCCGGGACTACGACCTACAATGAGCAGTTCTTC. Translation gives CASSLSGTTTYNEQFF.

The J gene is TRBJ1-1, the V gene TRBV2; perhaps TRBD1 as D (5 bases). V lost 7 bases, J lost 0 bases, and 9 bases lay in between. CDR1 SNHLY and CDR2 FYNNEI come from the germline V gene. The CDR3 loop spans 13 amino acids. CDR3 in amino acids: CASKRGLNTEAFF. Written as DNA, the CDR3 is TGTGCCAGCAAAAGGGGCTTGAACACTGAAGCTTTCTTT. Based on the CDR3 plus reference TRBV2 and TRBJ1-1, the full variable domain is EPEVTQTPSHQVTQMGQEVILRCVPISNHLYFYWYRQILGQKVEFLVSFYNNEISEKSEIFDDQFSVERPDGSNFTLKIRSTKLEDSAMYFCASKRGLNTEAFFGQGTRLTVV.

The rearrangement joins TRBV5-6 to TRBJ2-7; TRBD1 agrees at 9 bases. The CDR3 is 13 amino acids. Germline trimming cut 3 bases from V and 6 bases from J; bases unmatched to any gene: 4. Germline-derived CDR1 and CDR2 are SGHDT and YYEEEE. CDR3 coding DNA: TGTGCCAGCAGCTGGGACAGGGTTTCCGAGCAGTACTTC. Amino acid sequence: CASSWDRVSEQYF.

The chain uses TRBV18 and TRBJ2-7; TRBD1 is a possible D gene (6 bases). The CDR3 extends over 17 amino acids. The V end was cut by 4 bases, the J end by 0 bases, with 19 bases between. CDR1 is KGHSH and CDR2 is LQKENI in the germline V gene. The CDR3 loop is CASSLQRAGQSSYEQYF. In DNA form, the CDR3 reads TGTGCCAGCTCACTTCAACGGGCAGGACAGAGCTCCTACGAGCAGTACTTC. Full variable domain (remainder filled in from reference TRBV18 and TRBJ2-7): NAGVMQNPRHLVRRRGQEARLRCSPMKGHSHVYWYRQLPEEGLKFMVYLQKENIIDESGMPKERFSAEFPKEGPSILRIQQVVRGDSAAYFCASSLQRAGQSSYEQYFGPGTRLTVT.

This chain uses TRBV2 with TRBJ1-5, with TRBD1 matching 11 bases. The germline V gene encodes CDR1 SNHLY and CDR2 FYNNEI. J gave up 9 bases and V 7 bases, and 8 bases lay outside the gene matches. This CDR3 has 14 residues. The CDR3 is CASIEDRGPRPQHF. The CDR3 region has the DNA TGTGCCAGCATTGAGGACAGGGGGCCTCGGCCCCAGCATTTT. Full variable domain (missing parts from reference TRBV2 and TRBJ1-5): EPEVTQTPSHQVTQMGQEVILRCVPISNHLYFYWYRQILGQKVEFLVSFYNNEISEKSEIFDDQFSVERPDGSNFTLKIRSTKLEDSAMYFCASIEDRGPRPQHFGDGTRLSIL.

V gene TRBV19 combines with J gene TRBJ2-7, with TRBD1 matching 9 bases. Losses at the gene ends were 1 base for V and 5 bases for J; bases not matched to a gene: 6. The CDR3 loop spans 15 amino acids. Germline V lookup: CDR1 LNHDA, CDR2 SQIVND (reference sequence). The CDR3 region is CASSIAGTGPNEQYF. DNA for the CDR3: TGTGCCAGTAGTATAGCTGGGACAGGGCCCAACGAGCAGTACTTC. The full variable domain, completed using reference TRBV19 and TRBJ2-7, is DGGITQSPKYLFRKEGQNVTLSCEQNLNHDAMYWYRQDPGQGLRLIYYSQIVNDFQKGDIAEGYSVSREKKESFPLTVTSAQKNPTAFYLCASSIAGTGPNEQYFGPGTRLTVT.

CDR3 protein: CACHLPVNYGYTF. The DNA of the CDR3 is TGTGCCTGCCACTTGCCCGTAAACTATGGCTACACCTTC. This rearrangement joins TRBV30 to TRBJ1-2; D is unresolved. CDR3 length: 13 amino acids. Germline V gene sequence: CDR1 GTSNPN, CDR2 SVGIG (reference sequence). Trimming removed 6 bases at V and 2 bases at J, with 13 bases between.

J is TRBJ1-5 and V is TRBV28, with a tentative D call TRBD1 (6 bases). V lost 6 bases and J lost 5, with 11 bases in between. Germline-derived CDR1 and CDR2 are MDHEN and SYDVKM. CDR3 length: 13 residues. Written as DNA, the CDR3 is TGTGCCAGCAGACAAGGGGGGGATCAGCCCCAGCATTTT. Translation: CASRQGGDQPQHF. The whole variable domain, remainder taken from reference TRBV28 and TRBJ1-5, is DVKVTQSSRYLVKRTGEKVFLECVQDMDHENMFWYRQDPGLGLRLIYFSYDVKMKEKGDIPEGYSVSREKKERFSLILESASTNQTSMYLCASRQGGDQPQHFGDGTRLSIL.

The chain links TRBV27 to TRBJ1-1; TRBD1 might be the D (5 bases). The germline V gene encodes CDR1 MNHEY and CDR2 SMNVEV (reference sequence). The CDR3 is 14 amino acids. Trimming took 8 bases from V and 4 from J, leaving 17 bases between them. The CDR3 coding sequence is TGTGCCAGCCGCTGGGGGGGTGTTAGCACTGAAGCTTTCTTT. Translating gives CASRWGGVSTEAFF.